These T cell receptor beta chains were read from a single sample in a study of CD8 T cells in Susac syndrome. TCRdb reprocessed the immunoSEQ multiplex PCR reads via MiXCR and lists one record per CDR3 protein. The sample carries about 180,000 distinct CDR3 sequences, roughly 94% recorded once. Specimen: CD4+ T cells from PBMCs. These receptor sequences come from a human donor with Susac syndrome. The CDR3 runs from the conserved cysteine through the conserved F or W. A D gene is named only where the DNA matches it firmly. Only part of the rows carry a size: once, few, many, or a class if the clone is expanded.

J | D | size | V | length | DNA | CDR3
TRBJ2-2 | TRBD1 | once | TRBV5-1 | 16 | TGCGCCAGCAGCCGTATGACAGGGGCGAACACCGGGGAGCTGTTTTTT | CASSRMTGANTGELFF
TRBJ1-2 | TRBD1 | . | TRBV7-9 | 15 | TGTGCCAGCAGCGCGAACAGGGGGCTGAACTATGGCTACACCTTC | CASSANRGLNYGYTF
TRBJ1-1 | TRBD1 | . | TRBV28 | 16 | TGTGCCAGCAGCCCCCCGGACAGGCCTCTGAACACTGAAGCTTTCTTT | CASSPPDRPLNTEAFF
TRBJ2-7 | TRBD2 | . | TRBV30 | 14 | TGTGCCTGGAGTGAGGGACTAGCGGGGTACGAGCAGTACTTC | CAWSEGLAGYEQYF
TRBJ2-4 | TRBD2 | . | TRBV15 | 21 | TGTGCCACCAGCAGAGATCGCGGGACTAGCGGGATCCGAAGGCCCAAAAACATTCAGTACTTC | CATSRDRGTSGIRRPKNIQYF
TRBJ2-3 | . | . | TRBV5-1 | 14 | TGCGCCAGCAGCTTGTCCCCAGGCTCAGATACGCAGTATTTT | CASSLSPGSDTQYF
TRBJ1-5 | . | . | TRBV20-1 | 12 | TGCAGTGCTAGTGGGGGGGACCAGCCCCAGCATTTT | CSASGGDQPQHF
TRBJ1-5 | . | . | TRBV4-3 | 16 | TGCGCCAGCAGCCAAGATATGGCAGAGAGAACTCAGCCCCAGCATTTT | CASSQDMAERTQPQHF
TRBJ2-1 | . | . | TRBV4-2 | 11 | TGTGCCAGCGAGGGGAGGAATGAGCAGTTCTTC | CASEGRNEQFF
TRBJ2-7 | . | . | TRBV12-3/TRBV12-4 | 16 | TGTGCCAGCAGTTTATTTCGGTCGACAATCCCCTACGAGCAGTACTTC | CASSLFRSTIPYEQYF
TRBJ2-1 | . | . | TRBV7-2 | 16 | TGTGCCAGCAGCGAAGAGGGGGGCAGCCCCTACAATGAGCAGTTCTTC | CASSEEGGSPYNEQFF
TRBJ1-5 | . | . | TRBV7-8 | 14 | TGTGCCAGCAGCCTGAGGGGGATGGGTCAGCCCCAGCATTTT | CASSLRGMGQPQHF
TRBJ2-7 | . | . | TRBV4-2 | 15 | TGTGCCAGCAGCCAGGTTTACGGAGGGGACTACGAGCAGTACTTC | CASSQVYGGDYEQYF
TRBJ2-3 | . | . | TRBV12-3/TRBV12-4 | 17 | TGTGCCAGCAGTTTAACCCTCCGGGACACTAGCACAGATACGCAGTATTTT | CASSLTLRDTSTDTQYF
TRBJ2-7 | . | . | TRBV30 | 14 | TGTGCCTGGAGTGTCGGGACACTCACCTACGAGCAGTACTTC | CAWSVGTLTYEQYF
TRBJ2-3 | TRBD2 | . | TRBV20-1 | 17 | TGCAGTGCTAGAGATCGTCGTGGCAGCGGGATCCCAGATACGCAGTATTTT | CSARDRRGSGIPDTQYF
TRBJ1-5 | . | . | TRBV6-2/TRBV6-3 | 13 | TGTGCCAGCAGTTACGGGTCCCAGCGGGCCCAGCATTTT | CASSYGSQRAQHF
TRBJ1-2 | . | once | TRBV2 | 14 | TGTGCCAGCAGTGAATCTGGACCGCGCGGCGGCTACACCTTC | CASSESGPRGGYTF
TRBJ1-3 | TRBD1 | . | TRBV18 | 16 | TGTGCCAGCTCACCGGGACAGCTCTATGCTGGAAACACCATATATTTT | CASSPGQLYAGNTIYF
TRBJ2-1 | . | . | TRBV29-1 | 14 | TGCAGCGTTGATCGCAGGGCCGGTAGGAATGAGCAGTTCTTC | CSVDRRAGRNEQFF
TRBJ2-3 | TRBD1 | . | TRBV5-1 | 14 | TGCGCCAGCAGCCTAACAGGGGGCGCCGATACGCAGTATTTT | CASSLTGGADTQYF
TRBJ2-5 | TRBD1 | . | TRBV29-1 | 16 | TGCAGTGCTCAGGGTGTCCCAGGGGGCCCCCAAGAGACCCAGTACTTC | CSAQGVPGGPQETQYF
TRBJ1-2 | . | . | TRBV4-3 | 13 | TGCGCCAGCAGCAGAGGGGTCTTCTATGGCTACACCTTC | CASSRGVFYGYTF
TRBJ1-2 | TRBD1 | . | TRBV7-2 | 15 | TGTGCCAGCAGCCTCTCCCTTAGGGACAGGTTTGGCTACACCTTC | CASSLSLRDRFGYTF
TRBJ1-1 | . | . | TRBV30 | 15 | TGTGCCTGCTACCTAGGGTATCCCATGAACACTGAAGCTTTCTTT | CACYLGYPMNTEAFF
TRBJ2-7 | . | . | TRBV3-1 | 14 | TGTGCCAGCAGCCAAGACCGCAGTATACGAGGGCAGTACTTC | CASSQDRSIRGQYF
TRBJ2-2 | . | . | TRBV2 | 13 | TGTGCCAGCAGTAGTAAGGATTCCGGGGAGCTGTTTTTT | CASSSKDSGELFF
TRBJ1-2 | . | once | TRBV5-4 | 16 | TGTGCCAGCAGCTTGGAAAAACAGGGTGGCGACTATGGCTACACCTTC | CASSLEKQGGDYGYTF
TRBJ1-3 | . | . | TRBV18 | 14 | TGTGCCAGCTCACCCGGGGATTCAGGAAACACCATATATTTT | CASSPGDSGNTIYF
TRBJ1-5 | . | . | TRBV12-3/TRBV12-4 | 13 | TGTGCCAGCGCCCAAAGGTTCAATCAGCCCCAGCATTTT | CASAQRFNQPQHF
TRBJ2-2 | . | once | TRBV20-1 | 15 | TGCAGTGCTAGAGATGGGCTAGTCACCACCGGGGAGCTGTTTTTT | CSARDGLVTTGELFF
TRBJ2-7 | TRBD1 | . | TRBV19 | 15 | TGTGCCAGTAGTACCCAGACAGGGGGGACTTACGAGCAGTACTTC | CASSTQTGGTYEQYF
TRBJ1-1 | . | . | TRBV1 | 17 | TGCACCAGCAGCCAAGATAGCTGTGGGTATATCGTCGCTGAAGCTTTCTTT | CTSSQDSCGYIVAEAFF
TRBJ2-1 | . | once | TRBV29-1 | 14 | TGCAGCGTCCGTCCCACAGGGAATCGACATGAGCAGTTCTTC | CSVRPTGNRHEQFF
TRBJ2-1 | TRBD2 | . | TRBV29-1 | 16 | TGCAGCGTTGGGGGACTAGCGGGAGAAAAGTACAATGAGCAGTTCTTC | CSVGGLAGEKYNEQFF
TRBJ2-1 | . | . | TRBV20-1 | 14 | TGCAGTGCTATCGGAGGGACAATTTACAATGAGCAGTTCTTC | CSAIGGTIYNEQFF
TRBJ1-2 | . | . | TRBV6-5 | 16 | TGTGCCAGCAGTTACTCGATGGGGCAGGGGAGCTATGGCTACACCTTC | CASSYSMGQGSYGYTF
TRBJ2-5 | TRBD1 | . | TRBV19 | 15 | TGTGCCAGTAGTATTGGGACAGGGGGCGAGGAGACCCAGTACTTC | CASSIGTGGEETQYF
TRBJ2-1 | . | . | TRBV28 | 13 | TGTGCCAGCAGTGGACACGTATACAATGAGCAGTTCTTC | CASSGHVYNEQFF
TRBJ2-1 | TRBD2 | . | TRBV3-1 | 16 | TGTGCCAGCAGCCCCCCGGGACTAGCGGGAGCCCCTGAGCAGTTCTTC | CASSPPGLAGAPEQFF